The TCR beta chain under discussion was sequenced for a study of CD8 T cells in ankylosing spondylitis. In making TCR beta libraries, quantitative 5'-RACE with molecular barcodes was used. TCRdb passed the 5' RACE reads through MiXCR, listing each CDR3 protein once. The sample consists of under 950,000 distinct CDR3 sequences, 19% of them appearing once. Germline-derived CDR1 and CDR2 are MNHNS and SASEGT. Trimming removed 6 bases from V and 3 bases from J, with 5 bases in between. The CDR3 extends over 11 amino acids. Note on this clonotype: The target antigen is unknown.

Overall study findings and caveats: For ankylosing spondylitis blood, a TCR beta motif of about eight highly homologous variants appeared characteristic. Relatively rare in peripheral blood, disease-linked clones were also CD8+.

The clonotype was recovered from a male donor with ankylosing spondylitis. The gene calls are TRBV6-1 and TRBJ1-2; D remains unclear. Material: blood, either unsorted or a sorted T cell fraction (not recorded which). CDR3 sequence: CASRQDYGYTF. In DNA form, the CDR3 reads TGTGCCAGCAGGCAGGACTATGGCTACACCTTC.